These 12 T cell receptor beta chains came from one sample sequenced in a study of shared clonotypes between healthy human individuals. Generated by immunoSEQ multiplex PCR, the TCRdb table keeps only in-frame clones and is missing some. The table shows 2 million or so clones, with approximately 94% occurring only once. It was CD45RO-negative cells, positively selected for CCR7, that made up naive CD8 cells, with terminally differentiated effector memory CD45RA+ cells excluded. The sequencing input was naive CD8+ T cells sorted from blood. The receptors originated from a man aged 18 to 29 in good health.

The chain recombines TRBV30 with TRBJ1-1; no clear D. The CDR3 has 12 amino acids. Germline lookup yields CDR1 GTSNPN and CDR2 SVGIG (reference sequence). Trimming removed 2 bases from V and 4 bases from J, with 8 bases in between. CDR3 amino acids: CAWSSVGTEAFF. As DNA, the CDR3 is TGTGCCTGGAGTTCTGTGGGCACTGAAGCTTTCTTT. The whole variable domain, filled in from reference TRBV30 and TRBJ1-1, reads SQTIHQWPATLVQPVGSPLSLECTVEGTSNPNLYWYRQAAGRGLQLLFYSVGIGQISSEVPQNLSASRPQDRQFILSSKKLLLSDSGFYLCAWSSVGTEAFFGQGTRLTVV.

Only one count was recorded for this clone. Other DNA sequences in the same sample also yield this CDR3. V usage is TRBV19 and J usage is TRBJ2-7; 10 nucleotides match TRBD2. This CDR3 is built from 13 residues. The germline CDR1 and CDR2 sequences are LNHDA and SQIVND (reference sequence). Trimming at V came to 9 bases and at J to 2 bases, leaving 4 bases not matched to a gene. The CDR3 DNA is TGTGCCAGCTCCAGCGGGGGGGCCTACGAGCAGTACTTC. Translated: CASSSGGAYEQYF. Based on the CDR3 plus reference TRBV19 and TRBJ2-7, the full variable domain is DGGITQSPKYLFRKEGQNVTLSCEQNLNHDAMYWYRQDPGQGLRLIYYSQIVNDFQKGDIAEGYSVSREKKESFPLTVTSAQKNPTAFYLCASSSGGAYEQYFGPGTRLTVT.

This clone was counted a single time. The sample carries other DNA sequences with the same CDR3. The chain has TRBV7-9 and TRBJ2-7; the match to TRBD1 covers 10 bases. The CDR3 runs 15 residues. Germline-derived CDR1 and CDR2 are SEHNR and FQNEAQ (reference sequence). Trimming removed 2 bases from V and 3 bases from J; junction bases left unmatched: 4. The CDR3 is CASSLYGTGDYEQYF. The CDR3 DNA reads as TGTGCCAGCAGCTTATACGGGACAGGGGACTACGAGCAGTACTTC.

The J gene is TRBJ2-7, the V gene TRBV7-9, with no clear D. This CDR3 spans 13 amino acids. CDR1 and CDR2 from the germline V gene are SEHNR and FQNEAQ (reference sequence). V was pared by 5 bases and J by 7 bases, with 15 bases between. CDR3 DNA sequence: TGTGCCAGCAGCCCCCCAGGATTCAGGGAGCAGTACTTC. This sequence encodes CASSPPGFREQYF.

This rearrangement joins TRBV12-5 to TRBJ1-3; no definite D call. Per the germline V gene, CDR1 is LGHNT and CDR2 is FRNRAP. The CDR3 consists of 15 residues. V was pared by 5 bases and J by 0 bases, with 11 bases between. CDR3 DNA sequence: TGTGCTAGTGGTATCCCGGGGAGCTCTGGAAACACCATATATTTT. Its protein is CASGIPGSSGNTIYF.

The chain combines TRBV13 with TRBJ1-6; D is unclear. Germline V CDR1 and CDR2: PRHDT, FYEKMQ (reference sequence). The CDR3 loop spans 18 amino acids. Trimming shortened V by 5 bases and J by 0 bases, and 17 bases separated the two germline ends. The CDR3 nucleotides read TGTGCCAGCAGCCTCACAAACTCCGCGGGCTCCTATAATTCACCCCTCCACTTT. Its protein product is CASSLTNSAGSYNSPLHF.

The gene calls are TRBV27 and TRBJ1-5; D uncertain. This CDR3 is built from 14 residues. Per the germline V gene, CDR1 is MNHEY and CDR2 is SMNVEV (reference sequence). V lost 10 bases, J lost 1 base, and 14 bases lay in between. The DNA of the CDR3 is TGTGCCACCCAGGCGGGAGGGAGCAATCAGCCCCAGCATTTT. Protein product: CATQAGGSNQPQHF.

V and J are TRBV5-1 and TRBJ1-6; 7 bases are shared with TRBD1. CDR3 length: 18 residues. With V trimmed by 4 bases and J by 7 bases, 17 bases remained unmatched. Germline V CDR1 and CDR2: SGHRS, YFSETQ. CDR3 in DNA: TGCGCCAGCAGCCCGTCAGGGCAGGGGGTAATTGGGAATTCACCCCTCCACTTT. Its translation is CASSPSGQGVIGNSPLHF.

The table lists this clone with a count of one. This chain links TRBV6-6 with TRBJ1-1, with a possible D match to TRBD1 (6 bases). Trimming stripped 5 bases from V and 4 bases from J, with 17 bases between. The CDR3 covers 15 residues. Germline V gene lookup returns CDR1 MNHNY and CDR2 SVGAGI (reference sequence). The CDR3 DNA reads as TGTGCCAGCAGTGTCCACAGGGCGGAGAGCACTGAAGCTTTCTTT. Translated, it gives CASSVHRAESTEAFF.

The V gene is TRBV2, the J gene TRBJ2-1; the D gene could be TRBD1 or TRBD2 (5 bases each). Germline CDR1 SNHLY, CDR2 FYNNEI. This CDR3 comprises 14 residues. V was trimmed by 3 bases and J by 4 bases, leaving 10 bases between them. This chain's CDR3 is CASSESGPYNEQFF. The CDR3 DNA follows: TGTGCCAGCAGTGAGTCGGGACCTTACAATGAGCAGTTCTTC.

V and J are TRBV7-3 and TRBJ2-1; possible D gene TRBD1, 6 bases. Germline V CDR1 and CDR2: SGHTA, FQGTGA. The CDR3 has 12 residues. The ends were cut back, 5 bases at V and 5 bases at J, with 7 bases in the middle. For the CDR3, the DNA is TGTGCCAGCAGCGGACAGAACAATGAGCAGTTCTTC. Protein sequence: CASSGQNNEQFF.

The rearrangement uses TRBV5-8 and TRBJ2-1; D possibly corresponds to TRBD2 (6 bases). The V end was cut by 4 bases, the J end by 4 bases, with 15 bases between. The CDR3 contains 15 residues. The V gene's germline CDR1 is SGHTS and CDR2 YDEGEE. The CDR3 sequence is CASSPEDGGYNEQFF. The CDR3 DNA sequence: TGTGCCAGCAGCCCCGAAGACGGGGGTTACAATGAGCAGTTCTTC.